This entry describes one TCR beta chain. The sample is drawn from a study of CD8 T cells in Susac syndrome. CD8+ and CD4+ blood T cells underwent TCR beta sequencing. The multiple sclerosis controls were treatment-naive patients with relapsing-remitting disease that was stable or active. Through negative isolation, CD4+ and CD8+ T cells were obtained, while TEMRA cells were enriched using FACS. The RNA, about 0.45 to 1 ug, was put through reverse transcription using random hexamers. Amplification of the TCR beta CDR3 was carried out by immunoSEQ multiplex PCR, which spanned a total of 54 Vbeta and 13 Jbeta segments. Each CDR3 protein gets one entry after TCRdb re-called the immunoSEQ multiplex PCR reads with MiXCR. The sample lists about 300,000 distinct CDR3 sequences; about 88% were seen once. Deletions cut 0 bases from V and 7 bases from J, with 14 bases between. The CDR3 length is 15 residues. Germline CDR1 is SGHNT and CDR2 is YYREEE (reference sequence).

This clonotype was sampled from a human donor with multiple sclerosis. The rearrangement links TRBV5-4 to TRBJ2-1; D possibly corresponds to TRBD2 (6 bases). The sequencing input was CD8+ T cells from PBMCs. The CDR3 sequence: CASSLGPGDWNEQFF. CDR3 sequence (DNA): TGTGCCAGCAGCTTGGGCCCGGGGGATTGGAATGAGCAGTTCTTC.